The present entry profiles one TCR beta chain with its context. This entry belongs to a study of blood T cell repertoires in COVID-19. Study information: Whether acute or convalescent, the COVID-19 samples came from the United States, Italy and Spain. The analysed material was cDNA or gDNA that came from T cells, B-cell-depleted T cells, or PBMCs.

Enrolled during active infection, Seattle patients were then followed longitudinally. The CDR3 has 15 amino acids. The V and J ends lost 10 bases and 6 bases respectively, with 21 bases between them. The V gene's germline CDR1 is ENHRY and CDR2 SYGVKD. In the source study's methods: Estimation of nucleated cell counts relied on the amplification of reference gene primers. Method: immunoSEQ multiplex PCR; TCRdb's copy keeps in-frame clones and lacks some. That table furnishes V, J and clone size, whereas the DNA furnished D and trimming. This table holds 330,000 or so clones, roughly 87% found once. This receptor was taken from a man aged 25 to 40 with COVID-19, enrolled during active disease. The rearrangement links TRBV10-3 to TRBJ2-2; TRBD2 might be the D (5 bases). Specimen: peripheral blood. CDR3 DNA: TGTGCCACCCTGAAGACGGGGAGTATCCCCGGGGAGCTGTTTTTT. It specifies CATLKTGSIPGELFF.